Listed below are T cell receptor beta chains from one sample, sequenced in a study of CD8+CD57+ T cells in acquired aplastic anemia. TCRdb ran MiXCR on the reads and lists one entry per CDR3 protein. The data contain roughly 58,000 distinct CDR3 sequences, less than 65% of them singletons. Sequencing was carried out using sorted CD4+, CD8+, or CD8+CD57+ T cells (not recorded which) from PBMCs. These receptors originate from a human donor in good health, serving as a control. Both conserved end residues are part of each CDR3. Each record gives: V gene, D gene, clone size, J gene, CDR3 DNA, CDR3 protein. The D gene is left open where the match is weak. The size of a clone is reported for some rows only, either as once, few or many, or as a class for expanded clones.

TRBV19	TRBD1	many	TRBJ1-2	TGTGCCAGTAGCCGCCGGCGACAGGGGGGCGATGGCTACACCTTC	CASSRRRQGGDGYTF
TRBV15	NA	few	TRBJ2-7	TGTGCCACCAGCAGTGATTTCGCCTACGAGCAGTACTTC	CATSSDFAYEQYF
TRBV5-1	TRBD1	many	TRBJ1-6	TGCGCCAGCAGCTTGGCAGGGGGGGAAAGTTCACCCCTCCACTTT	CASSLAGGESSPLHF
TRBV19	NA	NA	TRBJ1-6	TGTGCCAGTAGTATGATCGGGGAAGTTAATTCACCCCTCCACTTT	CASSMIGEVNSPLHF
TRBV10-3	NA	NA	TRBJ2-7	TGTGCCATCAGTGAGTCGGTGGCAGCGAACACCGGGGAGCTGTACTTC	CAISESVAANTGELYF
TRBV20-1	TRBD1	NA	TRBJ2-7	TGCAGTGCTAGAGATCCGCTGACAGGGTTGACCCTCGAGCAGTACTTC	CSARDPLTGLTLEQYF
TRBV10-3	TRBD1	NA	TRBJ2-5	TGTGCCATCAGTGCGGGGGGACAGGGTTCAGAGACCCAGTACTTC	CAISAGGQGSETQYF
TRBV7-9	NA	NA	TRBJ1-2	TGTGCCAGCAGCTTCTGGGGGGCCGATGGCTACACCTTC	CASSFWGADGYTF
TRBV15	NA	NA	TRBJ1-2	TGTGCCACCAGCAGAGATGGGGCGCTAGGCTATGGCTACACCTTC	CATSRDGALGYGYTF
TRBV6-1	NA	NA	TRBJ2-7	TGTGCCAGCAGCGGGGTTGACGAGCAGTACTTC	CASSGVDEQYF
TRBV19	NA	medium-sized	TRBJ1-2	TGTGCCAGTAGGGAGAGCTACTCAGCTAACTATGGCTACACCTTC	CASRESYSANYGYTF
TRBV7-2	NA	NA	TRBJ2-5	TGTGCCAGCAGCTCTCTAGGGCCCCAAGAGACCCAGTACTTC	CASSSLGPQETQYF
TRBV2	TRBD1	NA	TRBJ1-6	TGTGCCAGCAACCGACTGGACAGGGGTTCACCCCTCCACTTT	CASNRLDRGSPLHF
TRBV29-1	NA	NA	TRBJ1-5	TGCAGCGTGGGGGACAGCAATCAGCCCCAGCATTTT	CSVGDSNQPQHF
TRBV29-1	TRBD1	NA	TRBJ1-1	TGCAGCGTTGTTACATTTAGCGGGACAGGGGTTTTCTTT	CSVVTFSGTGVFF
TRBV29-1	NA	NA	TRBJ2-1	TGCAGCGTTGAAGGTGGGAAGGACGGCTACAATGAGCAGTTCTTC	CSVEGGKDGYNEQFF
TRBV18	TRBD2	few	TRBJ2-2	TGTGCCAGCTCACAGCTTAGGACTAGCGGGAACACCGGGGAGCTGTTTTTT	CASSQLRTSGNTGELFF
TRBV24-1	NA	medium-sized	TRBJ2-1	TGTGCCACCAGTGACCACGACTCTATGAATGAGCAGTTCTTC	CATSDHDSMNEQFF
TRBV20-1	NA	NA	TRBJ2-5	TGCAGTGCTAGTCTACTAGGACTCCAAGAGACCCAGTACTTC	CSASLLGLQETQYF
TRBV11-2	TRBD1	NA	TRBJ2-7	TGTGCCAGCAGCCCAAGCAGTCCAGGGGGTTACTCCTACGAGCAGTACTTC	CASSPSSPGGYSYEQYF
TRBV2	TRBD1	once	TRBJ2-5	TGTGCCAGCGATAGATACAGGGGGGAGACCCAGTACTTC	CASDRYRGETQYF
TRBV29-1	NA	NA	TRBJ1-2	TGCAGCGTTGAAAACCCCCCGCGCTATTCCTTC	CSVENPPRYSF
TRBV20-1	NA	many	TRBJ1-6	TGCAGTGCTAGAGACCTCCCCGGGGCCTATAATTCACCCCTCCACTTT	CSARDLPGAYNSPLHF
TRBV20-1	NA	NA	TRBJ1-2	TGCAGTGCTAGAGTCAGTTTGGAAAATGGCTACACCTTC	CSARVSLENGYTF
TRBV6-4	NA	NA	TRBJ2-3	TGTGCCAGCAGCGCGACGGGCACAGATACGCAGTATTTT	CASSATGTDTQYF